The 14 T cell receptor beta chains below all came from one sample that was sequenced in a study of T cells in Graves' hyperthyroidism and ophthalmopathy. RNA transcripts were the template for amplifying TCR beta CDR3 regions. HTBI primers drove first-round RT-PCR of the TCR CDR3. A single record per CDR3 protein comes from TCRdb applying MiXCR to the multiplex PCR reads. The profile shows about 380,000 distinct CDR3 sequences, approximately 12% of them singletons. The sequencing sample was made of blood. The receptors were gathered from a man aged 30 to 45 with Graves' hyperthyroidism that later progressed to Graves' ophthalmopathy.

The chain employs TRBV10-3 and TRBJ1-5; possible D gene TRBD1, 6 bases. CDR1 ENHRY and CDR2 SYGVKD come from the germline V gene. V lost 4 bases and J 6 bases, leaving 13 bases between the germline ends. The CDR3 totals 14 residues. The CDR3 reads CAISVGQAGQPQHF. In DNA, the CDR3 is TGTGCCATCAGTGTGGGACAAGCAGGTCAGCCCCAGCATTTT.

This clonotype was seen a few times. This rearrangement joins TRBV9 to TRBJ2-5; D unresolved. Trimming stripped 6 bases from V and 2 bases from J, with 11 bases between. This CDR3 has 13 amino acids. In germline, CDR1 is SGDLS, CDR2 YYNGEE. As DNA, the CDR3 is TGTGCCAGCACCCGGGCCCCTCAAGAGACCCAGTACTTC. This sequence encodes CASTRAPQETQYF.

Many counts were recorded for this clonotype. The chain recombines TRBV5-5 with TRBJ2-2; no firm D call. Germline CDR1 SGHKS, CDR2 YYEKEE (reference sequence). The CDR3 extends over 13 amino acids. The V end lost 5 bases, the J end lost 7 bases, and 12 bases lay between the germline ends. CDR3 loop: CASRLVGRGELFF. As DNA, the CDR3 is TGTGCCAGCAGACTGGTCGGACGCGGGGAGCTGTTTTTT.

The CDR3 is CASSANTDSSEAFF. CDR3 coding DNA: TGTGCCAGCAGCGCGAACACAGACAGTAGTGAAGCTTTCTTT. J is TRBJ1-1 and V is TRBV5-4; a weak D match, TRBD1 (5 bases). Germline CDR1 is SGHNT and CDR2 is YYREEE (reference sequence). V was clipped by 4 bases and J by 7 bases, with 17 bases between them. The CDR3 has 14 residues.

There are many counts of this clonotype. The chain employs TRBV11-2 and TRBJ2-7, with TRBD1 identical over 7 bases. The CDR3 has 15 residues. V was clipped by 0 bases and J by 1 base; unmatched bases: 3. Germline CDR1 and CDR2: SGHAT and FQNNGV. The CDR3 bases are TGTGCCAGCAGCTTAGAGGGGGACAGTTCCTACGAGCAGTACTTC. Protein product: CASSLEGDSSYEQYF.

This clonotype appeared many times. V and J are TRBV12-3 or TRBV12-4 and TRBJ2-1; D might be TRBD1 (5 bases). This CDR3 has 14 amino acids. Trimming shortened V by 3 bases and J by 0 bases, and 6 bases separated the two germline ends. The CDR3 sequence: CASSLDNSYNEQFF. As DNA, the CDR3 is TGTGCCAGCAGTTTGGACAACTCCTACAATGAGCAGTTCTTC.

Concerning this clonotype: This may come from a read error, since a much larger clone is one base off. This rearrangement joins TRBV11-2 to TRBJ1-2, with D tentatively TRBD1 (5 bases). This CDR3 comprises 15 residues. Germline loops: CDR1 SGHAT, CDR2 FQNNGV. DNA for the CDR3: TGTGCCAGCAGCTCGCTGGGACGGACTAACTATGGCTACCCCTTC. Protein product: CASSSLGRTNYGYPF.

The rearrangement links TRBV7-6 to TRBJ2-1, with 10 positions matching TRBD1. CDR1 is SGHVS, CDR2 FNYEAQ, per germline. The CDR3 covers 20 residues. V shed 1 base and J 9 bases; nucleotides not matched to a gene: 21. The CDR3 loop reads CASSLVVTRQGAFVGSEQFF. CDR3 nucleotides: TGTGCCAGCAGCTTAGTGGTCACTAGACAGGGGGCTTTCGTTGGAAGTGAGCAGTTCTTC.

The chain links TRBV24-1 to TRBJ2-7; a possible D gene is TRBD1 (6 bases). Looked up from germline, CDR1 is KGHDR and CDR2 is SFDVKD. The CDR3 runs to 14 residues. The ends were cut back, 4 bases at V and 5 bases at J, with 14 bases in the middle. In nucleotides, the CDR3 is TGTGCCACCAGTGAGGGCAGGGGCTTCGACGAGCAGTACTTC. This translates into CATSEGRGFDEQYF.

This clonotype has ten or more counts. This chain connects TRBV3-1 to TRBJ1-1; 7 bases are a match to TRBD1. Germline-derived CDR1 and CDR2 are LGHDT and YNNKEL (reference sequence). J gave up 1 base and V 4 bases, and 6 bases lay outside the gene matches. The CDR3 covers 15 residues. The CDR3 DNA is TGTGCCAGCAGCCCACAGACAGGGCCGAACACTGAAGCTTTCTTT. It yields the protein CASSPQTGPNTEAFF.

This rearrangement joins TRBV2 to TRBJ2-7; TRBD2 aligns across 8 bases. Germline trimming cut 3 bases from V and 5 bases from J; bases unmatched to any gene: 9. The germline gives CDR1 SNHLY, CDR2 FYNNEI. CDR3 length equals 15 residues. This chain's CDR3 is CASSDPGLESHEQYF. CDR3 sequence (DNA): TGTGCCAGCAGTGATCCGGGACTAGAGTCCCACGAGCAGTACTTC. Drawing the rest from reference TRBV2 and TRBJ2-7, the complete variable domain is EPEVTQTPSHQVTQMGQEVILRCVPISNHLYFYWYRQILGQKVEFLVSFYNNEISEKSEIFDDQFSVERPDGSNFTLKIRSTKLEDSAMYFCASSDPGLESHEQYFGPGTRLTVT.

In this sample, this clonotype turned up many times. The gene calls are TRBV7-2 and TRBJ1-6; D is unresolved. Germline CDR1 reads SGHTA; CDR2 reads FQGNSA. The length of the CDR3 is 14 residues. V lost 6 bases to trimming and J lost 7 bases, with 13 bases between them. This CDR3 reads CASSSPEWNSPLHF. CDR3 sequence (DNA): TGTGCCAGCAGTTCCCCCGAGTGGAATTCACCCCTCCACTTT. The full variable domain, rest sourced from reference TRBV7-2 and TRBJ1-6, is GAGVSQSPSNKVTEKGKDVELRCDPISGHTALYWYRQSLGQGLEFLIYFQGNSAPDKSGLPSDRFSAERTGGSVSTLTIQRTQQEDSAVYLCASSSPEWNSPLHFGNGTRLTVT.

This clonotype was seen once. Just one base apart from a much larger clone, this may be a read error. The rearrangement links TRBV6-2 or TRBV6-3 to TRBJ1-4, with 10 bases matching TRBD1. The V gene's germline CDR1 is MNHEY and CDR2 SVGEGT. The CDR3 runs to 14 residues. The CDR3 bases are TGTGCCAGCACCACATCCGGGACAGGGGAAAGACTGTTTTTT. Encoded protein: CASTTSGTGERLFF.

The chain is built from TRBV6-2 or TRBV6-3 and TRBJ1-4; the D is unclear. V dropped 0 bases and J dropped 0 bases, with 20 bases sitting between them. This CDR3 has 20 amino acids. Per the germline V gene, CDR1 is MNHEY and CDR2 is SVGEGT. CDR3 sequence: CASSYSTAALSSATNEKLFF. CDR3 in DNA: TGTGCCAGCAGTTACTCAACGGCCGCGTTAAGTTCTGCAACTAATGAAAAACTGTTTTTT.